A single sample is the source of the 27 T cell receptor beta chains below, sequenced in a study of blood T cell repertoires in COVID-19. Only in-frame clones appear in the TCRdb table, and some are missing; sequencing was by immunoSEQ multiplex PCR. The table lists some 80,000 clones, approximately 80% of them singletons. Sequenced material: peripheral blood. The receptors shown here come from a human donor in a cohort sampled during active COVID-19.

This chain uses TRBV6-6 with TRBJ2-7; a possible D gene is TRBD1 (6 bases). Between the trimmed V and J ends, which lost 6 bases and 2 bases, there was a span of 14 bases. The germline V gene has CDR1 MNHNY and CDR2 SVGAGI (reference sequence). The CDR3 is made up of 14 amino acids. The CDR3 loop reads CASRDGQHTYEQYF. CDR3 nucleotides: TGTGCCAGCAGGGACGGACAGCACACCTACGAGCAGTACTTC.

The chain employs TRBV6-5 and TRBJ1-6; D gene uncertain. Germline values: CDR1 MNHEY, CDR2 SVGAGI. Trimming removed 4 bases at V and 10 bases at J, with 17 bases between. The CDR3 is made up of 15 amino acids. DNA for the CDR3: TGTGCCAGCAGTTTCCGAGGGAGGATGGGATCACCCCTCCACTTT. This gives the protein CASSFRGRMGSPLHF.

In nucleotides, the CDR3 is TGTGCCAGCACCCCCCCGGGGAGAGGAGGCACAGATACGCAGTATTTT. Its protein product is CASTPPGRGGTDTQYF. V gene TRBV27 combines with J gene TRBJ2-3, with D possibly TRBD2 on 5 matching bases. The CDR3 spans 16 residues. Trimming removed 7 bases at V and 1 base at J, with 18 bases between. Germline CDR1 and CDR2: MNHEY and SMNVEV (reference sequence).

This chain connects TRBV14 to TRBJ1-1, with 7 bases matching TRBD1. Germline CDR1 is SGHDN and CDR2 is FVKESK. There are 14 residues in the CDR3. V was clipped by 8 bases and J by 0 bases; unmatched bases: 6. CDR3 coding DNA: TGTGCCAGCTCTAGGGGGCAGTTGAACACTGAAGCTTTCTTT. It codes for CASSRGQLNTEAFF. The full variable domain, completed using reference TRBV14 and TRBJ1-1, is EAGVTQFPSHSVIEKGQTVTLRCDPISGHDNLYWYRRVMGKEIKFLLHFVKESKQDESGMPNNRFLAERTGGTYSTLKVQPAELEDSGVYFCASSRGQLNTEAFFGQGTRLTVV.

The gene calls are TRBV6-5 and TRBJ1-3; D might be TRBD1 (5 bases). The CDR3 loop spans 11 amino acids. CDR1 is MNHEY, CDR2 SVGAGI, per germline. Trimming pared 6 bases from V and 8 bases from J, leaving 8 bases between. CDR3 sequence: CASSRGDTIYF. For the CDR3, the DNA is TGTGCCAGCAGCCGGGGGGACACCATATATTTT.

V gene TRBV28 combines with J gene TRBJ2-1, with 15 bases fitting TRBD2. The CDR3 is made up of 16 amino acids. CDR1 MDHEN and CDR2 SYDVKM come from the germline V gene. Unmatched junction bases numbered 7, after V lost 5 bases and J lost 8 bases. The CDR3 DNA sequence: TGTGCCAGCAGTCAGCCCGGGACTAGCGGGAGGTATGAGCAGTTCTTC. Translation gives CASSQPGTSGRYEQFF.

The J gene is TRBJ1-4, the V gene TRBV28; 8 bases are shared with TRBD1. Germline trimming cut 4 bases from V and 7 bases from J; bases unmatched to any gene: 11. CDR1 and CDR2 from the germline V gene are MDHEN and SYDVKM. The CDR3 length is 16 residues. The CDR3 reads CASSSIRRQGSEKLFF. CDR3 bases: TGTGCCAGCAGTTCAATCAGACGACAGGGGTCTGAAAAACTGTTTTTT.

The CDR3 DNA is TGCGCCAGCGGCTCGACAGGTTTCAATGAGCAGTTCTTC. This codes for CASGSTGFNEQFF. The chain carries TRBV5-1 and TRBJ2-1, with D perhaps TRBD1 (6 bases). This CDR3 comprises 13 residues. Trimming removed 7 bases at V and 6 bases at J, with 14 bases between. Germline CDR1 and CDR2: SGHRS and YFSETQ.

The chain has TRBV3-1 (or the pseudogene TRBV3-2) and TRBJ2-3; D unclear. Germline CDR1 and CDR2: LGHDT and YNNKEL (reference sequence). Trimming left V 0 bases short and J 7 bases short, with 8 bases between. The CDR3 spans 13 residues. In nucleotides, the CDR3 is TGTGCCAGCAGCCAAGAATCCAGGTATACGCAGTATTTT. Protein product: CASSQESRYTQYF.

In this sample, this clone turned up once. V gene TRBV19 combines with J gene TRBJ2-6; 7 positions match TRBD1. The germline V gene has CDR1 LNHDA and CDR2 SQIVND (reference sequence). The CDR3 has 21 residues. The V segment lost 3 bases and the J segment 0 bases; nucleotides outside the gene matches: 17. The CDR3 here is CASSIFLVGTGAFSGANVLTF. The CDR3 coding sequence is TGTGCCAGTAGTATCTTTTTGGTGGGTACAGGGGCTTTCTCTGGGGCCAACGTCCTGACTTTC.

This chain uses TRBV11-2 with TRBJ2-5; TRBD2 aligns across 7 bases. The V and J ends lost 3 bases and 1 base, in that order; junction bases with no gene match: 2. CDR3 length equals 14 residues. In germline, CDR1 is SGHAT, CDR2 FQNNGV. This CDR3 is CASSFTSVQETQYF. CDR3 coding DNA: TGTGCCAGCAGCTTCACTAGCGTCCAAGAGACCCAGTACTTC.

This clone was found once. The V and J genes are TRBV2 and TRBJ1-5; a possible D gene is TRBD1 (6 bases). Trimming removed 1 base at V and 0 bases at J, with 7 bases between. CDR1 is SNHLY and CDR2 is FYNNEI in the germline V gene. This CDR3 comprises 15 residues. CDR3 region: CASSEEGDSNQPQHF. The DNA for the CDR3 is TGTGCCAGCAGTGAAGAGGGGGATAGCAATCAGCCCCAGCATTTT. The whole variable domain, remainder taken from reference TRBV2 and TRBJ1-5, is EPEVTQTPSHQVTQMGQEVILRCVPISNHLYFYWYRQILGQKVEFLVSFYNNEISEKSEIFDDQFSVERPDGSNFTLKIRSTKLEDSAMYFCASSEEGDSNQPQHFGDGTRLSIL.

The chain joins TRBV10-2 to TRBJ1-5; 9 positions match TRBD1. V shed 4 bases and J 5 bases; nucleotides not matched to a gene: 9. Looked up from germline, CDR1 is WSHSY and CDR2 is SAAADI. This CDR3 region has 16 residues. CDR3 DNA sequence: TGCGCCAGCAGTGGTGGGGGACAGGGCTCACATCAGCCCCAGCATTTT. Translating it yields CASSGGGQGSHQPQHF.

This clone was seen more than once but under ten times. The chain has TRBV11-2 and TRBJ1-2, with TRBD1 matching over 7 bases. CDR3 length: 15 residues. Trimming cost V 7 bases and J 8 bases; bases outside gene matches: 16. The germline V gene has CDR1 SGHAT and CDR2 FQNNGV. The CDR3, as DNA: TGTGCCAGCAACAAGAGAAGGGGGCTGAGAGACGGCTACACCTTC. Protein sequence: CASNKRRGLRDGYTF.

The chain carries TRBV7-2 and TRBJ1-6, with 8 bases aligning to TRBD1. Germline V gene sequence: CDR1 SGHTA, CDR2 FQGNSA. The CDR3 runs to 17 residues. Losses at the gene ends were 4 bases for V and 7 bases for J; bases not matched to a gene: 12. The CDR3 loop reads CASSWRGGQVYNSPLHF. As DNA, the CDR3 is TGTGCCAGCAGCTGGAGGGGGGGACAGGTTTACAATTCACCCCTCCACTTT.

The rearrangement joins TRBV10-3 to TRBJ2-2; a possible D gene is TRBD1 (6 bases). Germline values: CDR1 ENHRY, CDR2 SYGVKD. The germline V and J ends were trimmed by 1 base and 1 base, with 13 bases remaining between them. The CDR3 has 17 amino acids. The CDR3 loop is CAISELIRTVNTGELFF. Here the CDR3 DNA reads TGTGCCATCAGTGAGTTAATAAGGACAGTGAACACCGGGGAGCTGTTTTTT.

This chain joins TRBV5-1 and TRBJ2-1; TRBD2 aligns across 11 bases. CDR1 and CDR2 (germline): SGHRS, YFSETQ. J lost 2 bases, V lost 0 bases, and 1 base had no gene match. This CDR3 spans 16 amino acids. CDR3 loop: CASSLDSGGAYNEQFF. The CDR3 region has the DNA TGCGCCAGCAGCTTGGATAGCGGGGGGGCCTACAATGAGCAGTTCTTC.

The chain employs TRBV11-2 and TRBJ1-5; 9 bases agree with TRBD1. The trim removed 3 bases at V and 1 base at J, leaving 1 base unmatched. CDR1 and CDR2 (germline): SGHAT, FQNNGV. The CDR3 has 15 residues. The CDR3 nucleotides read TGTGCCAGCAGCTTGGGGACAGGGAGCAATCAGCCCCAGCATTTT. Translation gives CASSLGTGSNQPQHF.

The genes are TRBV5-1 and TRBJ2-3; 7 positions agree with TRBD2. Trimming cost V 0 bases and J 0 bases; bases outside gene matches: 4. The length of the CDR3 is 16 residues. Germline V gene sequence: CDR1 SGHRS, CDR2 YFSETQ. The CDR3 here is CASSLGGGPSTDTQYF. As DNA, the CDR3 is TGCGCCAGCAGCTTGGGGGGAGGGCCAAGCACAGATACGCAGTATTTT.

The chain is built from TRBV6-4 and TRBJ2-7; 8 nucleotides agree with TRBD1. The germline gives CDR1 MRHNA, CDR2 SNTAGT. The CDR3 length is 17 residues. The J segment lost 7 bases and the V segment lost 2 bases, leaving 16 bases of the junction unmatched. The CDR3 reads CASSDPDDRGLPDEQYF. The CDR3 DNA follows: TGTGCCAGCAGTGACCCAGACGACAGGGGATTACCAGATGAGCAGTACTTC.

The chain has TRBV6-1 and TRBJ2-4, with 8 positions matching TRBD2. V shed 2 bases and J 8 bases; nucleotides not matched to a gene: 14. In germline, CDR1 is MNHNS, CDR2 SASEGT. The CDR3 is 17 residues long. CDR3 sequence: CASSENGFAGGIHIQYF. CDR3 coding DNA: TGTGCCAGCAGTGAAAACGGTTTCGCGGGGGGCATACACATTCAGTACTTC.

V gene TRBV6-1 combines with J gene TRBJ1-2; 9 nucleotides agree with TRBD1. With 2 bases clipped from V and 8 bases from J, the junction kept 9 bases outside the gene matches. The V gene's germline CDR1 is MNHNS and CDR2 SASEGT. The length of the CDR3 is 15 residues. CDR3 protein: CASSERETGGDGYTF. The CDR3 nucleotides are TGTGCCAGCAGTGAAAGGGAGACAGGGGGTGACGGCTACACCTTC.

In DNA, the CDR3 is TGTGCCAGTAGTATAGGACGAAGATGGGGCGAGACCCAGTACTTC. Encoded protein: CASSIGRRWGETQYF. The genes are TRBV19 and TRBJ2-5; D may be TRBD1 (5 bases). The CDR3 consists of 15 residues. Germline V lookup: CDR1 LNHDA, CDR2 SQIVND (reference sequence). V gave up 1 base and J gave up 5 bases, with 14 bases separating them.

This clone was recorded only once. The V and J genes are TRBV3-1 (or the pseudogene TRBV3-2) and TRBJ2-5; 8 positions agree with TRBD2. Germline V gene data show CDR1 as LGHDT and CDR2 as YNNKEL (reference sequence). With V trimmed by 4 bases and J by 4 bases, 2 bases remained unmatched. CDR3 size: 13 residues. CDR3 DNA sequence: TGTGCCAGCAGCCGCACTAGCGGAGAGACCCAGTACTTC. This translates into CASSRTSGETQYF.

This clone showed up just a few times. The gene calls are TRBV19 and TRBJ1-1; TRBD1 matches 7 bases. J lost 1 base, V lost 6 bases, and 2 bases had no gene match. Germline values: CDR1 LNHDA, CDR2 SQIVND (reference sequence). The CDR3 loop spans 13 amino acids. CDR3: CASSRQGNTEAFF. Here the CDR3 DNA reads TGTGCCAGTAGCAGACAGGGGAACACTGAAGCTTTCTTT.

The V gene is TRBV5-1, the J gene TRBJ2-7; 10 positions agree with TRBD1. Germline V gives CDR1 SGHRS, CDR2 YFSETQ. This CDR3 contains 13 residues. The junction had 1 base not matched to a gene; V was cut back by 5 bases and J by 2 bases. The CDR3 nucleotides are TGCGCCAGCAGTGGACAGGGGGCCTACGAGCAGTACTTC. As protein: CASSGQGAYEQYF.

This sequence joins TRBV10-3 and TRBJ2-5; 12 bases line up with TRBD2. CDR1 and CDR2 (germline): ENHRY, SYGVKD. The J segment lost 6 bases and the V segment lost 3 bases, leaving 5 bases of the junction unmatched. The CDR3 runs to 15 residues. The CDR3 nucleotides are TGTGCCATCAGTGAAGCTAGCGGGGGGGCGAAGACCCAGTACTTC. Residues: CAISEASGGAKTQYF.